The entry below describes one T cell receptor (beta chain). The target of this receptor is not known. Base qualities are not at hand, and no much larger clone is one base apart. This sample is part of a study of blood T cell repertoires in COVID-19 (dated by TCRdb to 2019 to 2021). Regarding the study in general: Samples from collaborators originated in the United States, Italy and Spain and spanned both the acute and convalescent phases of COVID-19. The prospective study material was composed of cDNA or gDNA derived from T cells, B-cell-depleted T cells, or PBMCs. Subjects who had been exposed to COVID-19, were actively infected with it, or had recovered from it provided the deeply sampled blood TCRbeta repertoires that made up the dataset. A freely available public database, intended as a resource for researchers studying the immune response to SARS-CoV-2, is where the repertoires were released. Samples came from the ongoing ImmuneRACE study (first 160 participants) plus 1,254 subjects from 6 global collaborators. Sample metadata almost always included a de-identified subject ID, COVID-19 status, age in years and sex. HLA class I and class II types, where available, came from metadata supplied by the sample provider rather than from assay-based typing. The paper's findings and limits, for the study overall: The quantity of clinical and demographic metadata differed by source and by participant and was supplied without curation.

CDR1 and CDR2 are drawn from the germline V gene: LGHNA, YNFKEQ. V loses 2 bases of germline sequence and J loses 5 bases, and the interval between the two ends is 19 bases. Measured from the cysteine to the phenylalanine, the CDR3 is 16 residues long. Only the CDR3 region is kept as DNA, spanning 48 bases read in frame from base 1. The collaborating institutions used their own protocols to collect whole blood in K2EDTA tubes. For TCRbeta analysis, collaborators shipped samples in one of three forms: frozen whole blood, isolated PBMCs, or DNA extracted from either of those sample types. TCRbeta CDR3 regions were amplified from genomic DNA using the immunoSEQ Assay, a bias-controlled multiplex PCR. Under the source paper's analysis protocol: The number of nucleated cells in each sample was estimated from the amplification of reference gene primers within the assay. To quantify the absolute abundance of each unique TCRbeta CDR3 rearrangement, sequence reads were collapsed and filtered. For each sample, productive Simpson clonality was calculated by taking the square root of Simpson's diversity index across productive rearrangements. In its TCRdb copy, this immuneACCESS table keeps in-frame sequences only and misses some clones. Where compared with another copy, unresolved V genes explain less than half of these, and the others have no known cause. V, J and clone size reflect that table, while D and trimming were determined from the DNA. This sample is represented by 400,000 to 550,000 clones; more than 85% of them were singletons. The ten largest clones capture 4.3% of the sample.

Sequenced input: peripheral blood. This receptor chain uses TRBV4-2 and TRBJ2-7, and TRBD2 may be the D gene, going by 7 matching bases. This sequence originates from a woman aged 25-40 years with acute or convalescent COVID-19. The CDR3 sequence is CASSQLWGGGRHEQYF. The DNA reads TGTGCCAGCAGCCAACTCTGGGGCGGGGGCCGGCACGAGCAGTACTTC.